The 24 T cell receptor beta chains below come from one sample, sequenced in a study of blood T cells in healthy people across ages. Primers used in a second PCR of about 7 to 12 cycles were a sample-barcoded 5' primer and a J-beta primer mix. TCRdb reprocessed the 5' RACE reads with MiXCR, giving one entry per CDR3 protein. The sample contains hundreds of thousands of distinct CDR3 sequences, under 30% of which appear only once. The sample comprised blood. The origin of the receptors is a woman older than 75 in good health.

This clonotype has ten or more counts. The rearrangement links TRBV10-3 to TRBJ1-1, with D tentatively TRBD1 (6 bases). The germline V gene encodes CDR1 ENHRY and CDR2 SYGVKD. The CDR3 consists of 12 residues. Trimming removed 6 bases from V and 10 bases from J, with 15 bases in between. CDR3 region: CAIRVQGFGAFF. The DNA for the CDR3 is TGTGCCATCAGGGTCCAGGGGTTCGGAGCTTTCTTT.

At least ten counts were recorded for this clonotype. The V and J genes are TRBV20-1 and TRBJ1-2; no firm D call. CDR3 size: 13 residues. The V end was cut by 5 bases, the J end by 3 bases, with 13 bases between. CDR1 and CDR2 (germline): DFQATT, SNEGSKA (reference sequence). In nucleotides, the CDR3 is TGCAGTGCTCCGAGGTCGTCGGACTATGGCTACACCTTC. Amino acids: CSAPRSSDYGYTF.

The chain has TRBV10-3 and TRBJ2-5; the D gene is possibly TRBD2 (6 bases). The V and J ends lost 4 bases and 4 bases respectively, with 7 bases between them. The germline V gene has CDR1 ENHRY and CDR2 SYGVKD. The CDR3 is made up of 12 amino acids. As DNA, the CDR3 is TGTGCCATCAGTGTGGGGGGAGAGACCCAGTACTTC. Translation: CAISVGGETQYF.

The CDR3 DNA follows: TGTGCCAGCAGCCAAGGGATGGGGGGGACAGGGATAGACGATGAGCAGTTCTTC. Its translation: CASSQGMGGTGIDDEQFF. The chain recombines TRBV12-3 or TRBV12-4 with TRBJ2-1, with 9 bases that match TRBD1. V dropped 6 bases and J dropped 8; count of bases not matched to a gene: 20. The CDR3 loop spans 18 amino acids.

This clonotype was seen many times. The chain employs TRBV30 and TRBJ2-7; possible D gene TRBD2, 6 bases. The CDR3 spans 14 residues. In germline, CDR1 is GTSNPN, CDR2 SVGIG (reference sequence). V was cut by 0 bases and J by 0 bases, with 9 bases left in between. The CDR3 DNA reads TGTGCCTGGAGTGTAGGAGGGGCCTCCTACGAGCAGTACTTC. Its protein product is CAWSVGGASYEQYF.

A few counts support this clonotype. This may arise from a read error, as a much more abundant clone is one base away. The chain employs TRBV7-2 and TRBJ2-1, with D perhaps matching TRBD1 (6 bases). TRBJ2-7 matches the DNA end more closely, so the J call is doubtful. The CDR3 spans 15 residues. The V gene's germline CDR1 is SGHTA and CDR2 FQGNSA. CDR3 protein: CASSYTGSSYNEQYF. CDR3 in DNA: TGTGCCAGCAGCTATACAGGGAGCTCCTACAATGAGCAGTACTTC.

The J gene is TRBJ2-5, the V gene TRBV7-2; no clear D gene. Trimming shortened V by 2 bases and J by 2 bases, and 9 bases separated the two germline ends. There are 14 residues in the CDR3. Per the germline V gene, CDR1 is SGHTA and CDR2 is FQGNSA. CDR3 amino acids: CASSLYTEQETQYF. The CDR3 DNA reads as TGTGCCAGCAGCTTATACACGGAACAAGAGACCCAGTACTTC.

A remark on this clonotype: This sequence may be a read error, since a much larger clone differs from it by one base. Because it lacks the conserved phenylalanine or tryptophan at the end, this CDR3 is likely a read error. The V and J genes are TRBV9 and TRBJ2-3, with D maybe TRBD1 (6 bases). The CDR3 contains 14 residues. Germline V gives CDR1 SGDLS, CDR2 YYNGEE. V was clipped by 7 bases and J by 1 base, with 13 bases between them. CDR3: CASGLGAGTDTQYI. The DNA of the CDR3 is TGTGCCAGCGGGCTGGGGGCAGGCACAGATACGCAGTATATT.

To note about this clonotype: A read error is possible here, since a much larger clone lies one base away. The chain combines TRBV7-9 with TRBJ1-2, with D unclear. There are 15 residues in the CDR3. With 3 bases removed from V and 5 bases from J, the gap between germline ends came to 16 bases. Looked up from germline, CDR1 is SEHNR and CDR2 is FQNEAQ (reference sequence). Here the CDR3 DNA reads TGTGCCAGCAGCTTGCAGGAGCTCGGGGAGTATGGCTACACCTTC. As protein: CASSLQELGEYGYTF. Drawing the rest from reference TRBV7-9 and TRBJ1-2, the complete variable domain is DTGVSQNPRHKITKRGQNVTFRCDPISEHNRLYWYRQTLGQGPEFLTYFQNEAQLEKSRLLSDRFSAERPKGSFSTLEIQRTEQGDSAMYLCASSLQELGEYGYTFGSGTRLTVV.

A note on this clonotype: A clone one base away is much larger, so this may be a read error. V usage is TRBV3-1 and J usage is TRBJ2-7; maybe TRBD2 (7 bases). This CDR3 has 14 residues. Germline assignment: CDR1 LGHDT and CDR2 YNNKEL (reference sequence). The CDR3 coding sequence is TGTGCCAGCAGCCAAGCTGCGGGGGCCGGCGAGCGGTACTTC. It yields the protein CASSQAAGAGERYF.

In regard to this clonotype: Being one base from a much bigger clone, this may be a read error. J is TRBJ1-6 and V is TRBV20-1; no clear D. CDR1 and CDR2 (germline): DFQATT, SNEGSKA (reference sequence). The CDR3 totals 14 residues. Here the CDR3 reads CSVSRNSYNSPPHF. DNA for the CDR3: TGCAGTGTATCACGTAACTCCTATAATTCACCCCCCCACTTT.

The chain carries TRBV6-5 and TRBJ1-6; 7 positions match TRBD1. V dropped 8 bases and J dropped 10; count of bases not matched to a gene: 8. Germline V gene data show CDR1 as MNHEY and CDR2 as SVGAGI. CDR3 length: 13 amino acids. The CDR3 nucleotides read TGTGCCAGCCGACGACAGGGACGCTCACCCCTCCACTTT. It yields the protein CASRRQGRSPLHF.

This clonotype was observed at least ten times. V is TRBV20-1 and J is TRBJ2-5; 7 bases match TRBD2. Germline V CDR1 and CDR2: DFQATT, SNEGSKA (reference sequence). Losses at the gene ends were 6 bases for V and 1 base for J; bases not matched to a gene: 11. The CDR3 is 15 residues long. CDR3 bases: TGCAGTGCCACGACTCCGCGGGGGTCCCAAGAGACCCAGTACTTC. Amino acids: CSATTPRGSQETQYF.

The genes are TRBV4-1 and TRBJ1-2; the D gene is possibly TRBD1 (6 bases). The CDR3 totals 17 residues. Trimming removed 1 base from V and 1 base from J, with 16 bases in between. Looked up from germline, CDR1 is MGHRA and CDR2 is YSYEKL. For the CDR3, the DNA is TGCGCCAGCAGCCAAGTAGGTACAGGGACGGGTAACTATGGCTACACCTTC. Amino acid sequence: CASSQVGTGTGNYGYTF.

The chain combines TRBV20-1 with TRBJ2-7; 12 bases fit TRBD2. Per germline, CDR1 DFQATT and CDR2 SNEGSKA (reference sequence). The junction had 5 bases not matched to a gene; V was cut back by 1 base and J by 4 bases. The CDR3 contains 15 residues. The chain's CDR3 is CSARGLAGDGYEQYF. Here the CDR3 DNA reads TGCAGTGCTAGAGGACTAGCGGGGGATGGATACGAGCAGTACTTC.

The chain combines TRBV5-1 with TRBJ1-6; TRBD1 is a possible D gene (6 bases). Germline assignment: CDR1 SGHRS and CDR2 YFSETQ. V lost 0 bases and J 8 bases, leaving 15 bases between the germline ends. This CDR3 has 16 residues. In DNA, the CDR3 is TGCGCCAGCAGCTTGGATACCGGGACATCAGATTCACCCCTCCACTTT. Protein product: CASSLDTGTSDSPLHF.

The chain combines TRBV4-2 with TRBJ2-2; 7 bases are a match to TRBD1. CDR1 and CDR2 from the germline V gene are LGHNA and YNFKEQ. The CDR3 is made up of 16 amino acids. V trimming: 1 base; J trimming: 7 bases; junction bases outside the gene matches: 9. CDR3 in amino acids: CASSQARGNLVGELFF. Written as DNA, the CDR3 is TGTGCCAGCAGCCAAGCCAGGGGGAACCTTGTCGGGGAGCTGTTTTTT.

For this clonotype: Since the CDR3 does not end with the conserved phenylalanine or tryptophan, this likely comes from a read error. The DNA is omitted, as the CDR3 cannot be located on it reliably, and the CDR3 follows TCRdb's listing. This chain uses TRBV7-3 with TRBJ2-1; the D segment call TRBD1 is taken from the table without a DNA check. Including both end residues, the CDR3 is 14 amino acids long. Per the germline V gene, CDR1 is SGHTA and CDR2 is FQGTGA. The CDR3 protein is CASSTGTGSNERFI.

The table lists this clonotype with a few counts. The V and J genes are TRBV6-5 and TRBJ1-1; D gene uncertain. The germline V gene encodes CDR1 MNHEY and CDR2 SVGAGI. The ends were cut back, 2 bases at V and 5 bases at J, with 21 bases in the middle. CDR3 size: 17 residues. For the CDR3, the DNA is TGTGCCAGCAGTTACCGCCCGTGGGGAAAAGGGTTAACTGAAGCTTTCTTT. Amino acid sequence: CASSYRPWGKGLTEAFF.

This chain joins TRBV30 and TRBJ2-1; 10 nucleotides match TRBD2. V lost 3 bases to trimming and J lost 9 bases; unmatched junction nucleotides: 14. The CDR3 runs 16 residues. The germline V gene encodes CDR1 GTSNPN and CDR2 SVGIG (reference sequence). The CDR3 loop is CAWSPTLTSGVREQFF. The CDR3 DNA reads TGTGCCTGGAGCCCAACCCTCACTAGCGGGGTTCGTGAGCAGTTCTTC.

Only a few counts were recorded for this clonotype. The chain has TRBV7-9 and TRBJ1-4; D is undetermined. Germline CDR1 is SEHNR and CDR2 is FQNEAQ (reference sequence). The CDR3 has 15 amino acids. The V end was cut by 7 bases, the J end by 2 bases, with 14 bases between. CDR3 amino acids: CASTLREATNEKLFF. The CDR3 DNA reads TGTGCCAGCACCCTGCGAGAGGCTACTAATGAAAAACTGTTTTTT.

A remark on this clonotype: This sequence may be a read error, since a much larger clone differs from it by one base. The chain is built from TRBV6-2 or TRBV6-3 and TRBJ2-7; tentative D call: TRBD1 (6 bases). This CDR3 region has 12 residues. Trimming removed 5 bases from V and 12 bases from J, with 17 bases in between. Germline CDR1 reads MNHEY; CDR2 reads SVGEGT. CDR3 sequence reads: CASSPGAWLRYF. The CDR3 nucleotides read TGTGCCAGCAGTCCAGGGGCTTGGTTACGGTACTTC.

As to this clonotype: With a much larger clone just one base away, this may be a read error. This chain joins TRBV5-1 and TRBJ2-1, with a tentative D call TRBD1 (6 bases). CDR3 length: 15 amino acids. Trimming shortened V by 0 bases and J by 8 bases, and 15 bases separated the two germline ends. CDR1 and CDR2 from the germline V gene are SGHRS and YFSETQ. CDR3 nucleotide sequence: TGCGCCAGCAGCTTGGGACAGGTACTTAGCGATGAGCAGTTCTTC. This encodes CASSLGQVLSDEQFF.

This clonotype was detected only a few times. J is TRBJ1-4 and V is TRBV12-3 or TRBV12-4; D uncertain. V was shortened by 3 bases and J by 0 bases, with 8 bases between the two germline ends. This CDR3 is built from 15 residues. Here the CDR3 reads CASSFGTTTNEKLFF. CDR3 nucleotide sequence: TGTGCCAGCAGTTTTGGTACAACAACTAATGAAAAACTGTTTTTT.